Listed below are T cell receptor beta chains from one sample, sequenced in a study of vaccination effects on CD4 cells after COVID-19. Their recognized antigens are unknown. Profiled with immunoSEQ multiplex PCR; TCRdb holds only in-frame clones, not every one. Here the sample spans 35,000 to 45,000 clones, about two thirds being singletons. Sequenced here: CD4+ T cells from PBMCs cultured with a peptide pool, sampled before COVID-19 vaccination. Every receptor here comes from a human donor who had a prior SARS-CoV-2 infection. Each CDR3 is given with its conserved first and last residue. The D gene is left open where the match is weak. Clone size is given for some rows only: seen once, a few or many times, or a class if the clone is expanded.

size	D	V	J	CDR3	DNA
NA	TRBD1	TRBV5-1	TRBJ2-2	CASSLGPGGTGELFF	TGCGCCAGCAGCTTGGGGCCAGGGGGTACCGGGGAGCTGTTTTTT
few	TRBD2	TRBV7-9	TRBJ2-1	CASSLALAGSYNEQFF	TGTGCCAGCAGCTTAGCACTAGCGGGCTCCTACAATGAGCAGTTCTTC
NA	TRBD2	TRBV11-3	TRBJ2-5	CASSSGLAGLETQYF	TGTGCCAGCAGTTCCGGACTAGCGGGATTGGAGACCCAGTACTTC
NA	TRBD2	TRBV6-2/TRBV6-3	TRBJ2-3	CASSLGLAGAEDTQYF	TGTGCCAGCAGCCTCGGCCTAGCGGGAGCGGAAGATACGCAGTATTTT
NA	NA	TRBV25-1	TRBJ1-1	CASSEYTLLTAGEAFF	TGTGCCAGCAGTGAATACACTCTTCTTACAGCAGGTGAAGCTTTCTTT
NA	NA	TRBV11-2	TRBJ1-1	CASSLIQGNTEAFF	TGTGCCAGCAGCCTAATACAGGGGAACACTGAAGCTTTCTTT
NA	TRBD2	TRBV15	TRBJ2-7	CATSRDQSGSSYEQYF	TGTGCCACCAGCAGAGATCAGAGCGGGAGTTCCTACGAGCAGTACTTC
once	TRBD1	TRBV4-3	TRBJ2-7	CASSQDLTGGYYEQYF	TGCGCCAGCAGCCAAGATTTAACAGGGGGATACTACGAGCAGTACTTC
NA	TRBD2	TRBV2	TRBJ2-3	CASDIAGSTDTQYF	TGTGCCAGCGATATAGCGGGGAGCACAGATACGCAGTATTTT
NA	TRBD1	TRBV5-1	TRBJ1-1	CASSSGTGVAGTEAFF	TGCGCCAGCAGCTCCGGGACAGGGGTGGCGGGCACTGAAGCTTTCTTT
once	TRBD1	TRBV5-1	TRBJ2-7	CASSYRQGVNEQYF	TGCGCCAGCAGCTACCGACAGGGGGTCAACGAGCAGTACTTC
NA	NA	TRBV7-3	TRBJ2-1	CASSKLAGSYNEQFF	TGTGCCAGCAGCAAACTAGCTGGGTCCTACAATGAGCAGTTCTTC
few	NA	TRBV7-2	TRBJ2-1	CASSLVLGGNEQFF	TGTGCCAGCAGCTTAGTCCTTGGCGGTAATGAGCAGTTCTTC
NA	NA	TRBV12-3/TRBV12-4	TRBJ2-3	CASSLKDTQYF	TGTGCCAGCAGTTTAAAGGATACGCAGTATTTT
NA	TRBD1	TRBV7-2	TRBJ1-2	CASSRMMPGQGKKGYTF	TGTGCCAGCAGCCGGATGATGCCGGGACAGGGGAAGAAAGGCTACACCTTC
few	NA	TRBV7-2	TRBJ2-2	CASSLVVNTGELFF	TGTGCCAGCAGCTTAGTCGTGAACACCGGGGAGCTGTTTTTT
NA	NA	TRBV25-1	TRBJ1-2	CASSEAGADYGYTF	TGTGCCAGCAGTGAGGCTGGGGCGGACTATGGCTACACCTTC
NA	TRBD2	TRBV5-1	TRBJ2-1	CASSFRLAGAAEQFF	TGCGCCAGCAGCTTCAGACTAGCGGGAGCGGCTGAGCAGTTCTTC
NA	TRBD2	TRBV10-3	TRBJ2-1	CAISRTSGTYNEQFF	TGTGCCATCAGCAGGACTAGCGGAACGTACAATGAGCAGTTCTTC
NA	NA	TRBV7-3	TRBJ2-2	CASSSAGTSHTGELFF	TGTGCCAGCAGCTCCGCCGGGACTTCCCACACCGGGGAGCTGTTTTTT
hyperexpanded	NA	TRBV6-5	TRBJ2-7	CASSSTGFSSYEQYF	TGTGCCAGCAGTTCAACAGGGTTTTCCTCCTACGAGCAGTACTTC
NA	TRBD1	TRBV2	TRBJ1-4	CASRQGELQEKLFF	TGTGCCAGCCGACAGGGGGAACTGCAGGAAAAACTGTTTTTT
NA	NA	TRBV24-1	TRBJ1-2	CATSGFRDGYTF	TGTGCCACCAGTGGGTTCCGTGATGGCTACACCTTC
NA	TRBD2	TRBV3-1/TRBV3-2	TRBJ2-7	CASSLAGTNEQYF	TGTGCCAGCAGCCTTGCCGGGACTAACGAGCAGTACTTC
NA	NA	TRBV11-3	TRBJ1-1	CASSLDKNTEAFF	TGTGCCAGCAGCTTGGACAAGAACACTGAAGCTTTCTTT
NA	NA	TRBV24-1	TRBJ2-5	CATSDSDGKKETQYF	TGTGCCACCAGTGATTCGGACGGTAAAAAAGAGACCCAGTACTTC
NA	NA	TRBV2	TRBJ1-4	CASRVDQWGEKLFF	TGTGCCAGCAGAGTCGACCAATGGGGTGAAAAACTGTTTTTT
NA	NA	TRBV4-2	TRBJ2-2	CASSQDRSVGELFF	TGTGCCAGCAGCCAAGACAGGTCCGTCGGGGAGCTGTTTTTT
NA	NA	TRBV5-1	TRBJ2-5	CASRRMGPQETQYF	TGCGCCAGCAGAAGGATGGGCCCTCAAGAGACCCAGTACTTC
few	NA	TRBV12-3/TRBV12-4	TRBJ2-7	CASSRTGEQYF	TGTGCCAGCAGTCGGACGGGCGAGCAGTACTTC
NA	NA	TRBV30	TRBJ1-3	CALIPNSGNTIYF	TGTGCCTTGATCCCGAACTCTGGAAACACCATATATTTT
NA	NA	TRBV2	TRBJ2-7	CASSYGTAREQYF	TGTGCCAGCAGTTACGGGACGGCGCGCGAGCAGTACTTC
few	NA	TRBV24-1	TRBJ2-1	CATSDPPNEQFF	TGTGCCACCAGTGACCCCCCGAATGAGCAGTTCTTC
NA	TRBD1	TRBV6-1	TRBJ1-2	CASSEYGDSSFYGYTF	TGTGCCAGCAGTGAATATGGGGACAGTTCCTTCTATGGCTACACCTTC
NA	TRBD1	TRBV29-1	TRBJ1-5	CSVEDRGTGNQPQHF	TGCAGCGTTGAAGATCGAGGGACAGGAAATCAGCCCCAGCATTTT
NA	NA	TRBV9	TRBJ2-1	CASSADRSNEQFF	TGTGCCAGCAGCGCGGACAGATCCAATGAGCAGTTCTTC
NA	NA	TRBV6-5	TRBJ2-7	CASSYSGWDSYEQYF	TGTGCCAGCAGTTACTCGGGGTGGGACTCCTACGAGCAGTACTTC